The TCR beta chain described here comes from a study of regulatory T cells in long-lasting Graves disease. About the research overall: For under 3 months, newly diagnosed Graves' patients had been taking antithyroid drugs. Overall study results and limits: Between persistent patients, thousands of public clonotypes were shared, exceeding the roughly 1,000 shared between new patients.

Regarding time point: newly diagnosed GD, antithyroid drugs for less than 3 months. The TCR library used RNA extracted from PBMCs. A few counts support this clonotype. Its antigen is undetermined. Combining iRepertoire HTBI primers with Arm-PCR of CDR3 regions, the authors built TCR beta libraries. Via MiXCR, TCRdb re-called the multiplex PCR reads, giving one row per CDR3 protein. The top ten hold roughly 29% of the sample, which has 300,000 to 400,000 distinct CDR3 sequences, around 17% seen once. CDR1 and CDR2 (germline): MGHRA, YSYEKL. The CDR3 loop spans 16 amino acids. Trimming took 4 bases from V and 5 from J, leaving 17 bases between them. These records were also assigned to another study, of T cells in Graves' hyperthyroidism and ophthalmopathy.

This sequence originates from a middle-aged man with Graves disease. This material consisted of peripheral blood mononuclear cells (PBMCs), taken at new diagnosis, from a patient treated with antithyroid drugs. V and J are TRBV4-1 and TRBJ1-4; a weak D match, TRBD1 (5 bases). The CDR3 is CASSPAGRGGNEKLFF. CDR3 DNA: TGCGCCAGCAGCCCCGCTGGACGGGGCGGGAATGAAAAACTGTTTTTT.